One sample yielded the 32 T cell receptor beta chains listed below, sequenced in a study of cytomegalovirus exposure and HLA in healthy donors. The PCR contained 60 Vbeta and 13 Jbeta primers. Only in-frame clones appear in the TCRdb table, and some are missing; sequencing was by immunoSEQ multiplex PCR. The repertoire holds roughly 190,000 clones, approximately 78% seen once, with around an eighth in the top ten. The specimen was PBMCs. The receptors shown here come from a woman in her twenties or thirties in good health and CMV-seropositive.

This clone appeared once. The V call is TRBV30, the J call TRBJ2-2, with no clear D. The CDR3 is 12 amino acids. V was cut by 8 bases and J by 3 bases, with 10 bases left in between. The germline CDR1 and CDR2 sequences are GTSNPN and SVGIG (reference sequence). DNA for the CDR3: TGTGCCGGTTCAGGTTACACCGGGGAGCTGTTTTTT. This translates into CAGSGYTGELFF.

J is TRBJ1-1 and V is TRBV7-9; D ambiguous. V dropped 5 bases and J dropped 0 bases, with 7 bases sitting between them. In germline, CDR1 is SEHNR, CDR2 FQNEAQ (reference sequence). This CDR3 spans 13 amino acids. CDR3 DNA sequence: TGTGCCAGCAGCGGCAAGATGAACACTGAAGCTTTCTTT. It encodes CASSGKMNTEAFF. The complete variable domain, with remaining parts taken from reference TRBV7-9 and TRBJ1-1, reads DTGVSQNPRHKITKRGQNVTFRCDPISEHNRLYWYRQTLGQGPEFLTYFQNEAQLEKSRLLSDRFSAERPKGSFSTLEIQRTEQGDSAMYLCASSGKMNTEAFFGQGTRLTVV.

This clone was found once. The V and J genes are TRBV7-9 and TRBJ2-5; 7 bases match TRBD2. The J segment lost 12 bases and the V segment lost 1 base, leaving 14 bases of the junction unmatched. The CDR3 extends over 15 amino acids. CDR1 and CDR2 from the germline V gene are SEHNR and FQNEAQ (reference sequence). CDR3 region: CASSLGGSEFMVEYF. For the CDR3, the DNA is TGTGCCAGCAGCTTAGGCGGGAGCGAGTTCATGGTAGAGTACTTC.

This clone occurred a few times. This chain connects TRBV11-2 to TRBJ2-7; the D gene is possibly TRBD2 (5 bases). V lost 5 bases and J lost 0, with 11 bases in between. From germline, CDR1 is SGHAT and CDR2 FQNNGV. CDR3 size: 14 residues. The CDR3: CASSPTGISYEQYF. CDR3 in DNA: TGTGCCAGCAGCCCAACCGGGATCTCCTACGAGCAGTACTTC.

The rearrangement joins TRBV5-1 to TRBJ2-5; 8 nucleotides match TRBD2. The end of the DNA is better explained by TRBJ2-7, so the J call may be wrong. The CDR3 totals 14 residues. The V gene's germline CDR1 is SGHRS and CDR2 YFSETQ. Written as DNA, the CDR3 is TGCGCCAGCAGCCTAAGCGGGAGTTTCTACGAGCAGTACTTC. Translation: CASSLSGSFYEQYF.

Regarding this clone: Other DNA sequences in this specimen translate into the identical CDR3. The chain links TRBV27 to TRBJ1-2; D perhaps matches TRBD1 (5 bases). V dropped 5 bases and J dropped 4 bases, with 11 bases sitting between them. The germline V gene has CDR1 MNHEY and CDR2 SMNVEV (reference sequence). The CDR3 spans 13 residues. The CDR3 loop reads CASSLDRGYGYTF. CDR3 DNA: TGTGCCAGCAGTCTAGACAGAGGCTATGGCTACACCTTC.

J is TRBJ2-2 and V is TRBV5-1, with 8 positions matching TRBD2. The germline V gene has CDR1 SGHRS and CDR2 YFSETQ. V was pared by 0 bases and J by 3 bases, with 7 bases of the junction left unmatched. This CDR3 spans 17 amino acids. This CDR3 reads CASSLAGGDGYTGELFF. The CDR3 DNA reads TGCGCCAGCAGCTTGGCCGGGGGGGACGGGTACACCGGGGAGCTGTTTTTT.

This clone appeared a single time. The V and J genes are TRBV28 and TRBJ1-5; D gene unclear. V lost 7 bases and J lost 9, with 19 bases in between. Per the germline V gene, CDR1 is MDHEN and CDR2 is SYDVKM. The CDR3 is 14 residues long. Here the CDR3 reads CASTNAGSLWPQHF. The CDR3 DNA reads as TGTGCCAGCACCAACGCGGGCAGTTTATGGCCCCAGCATTTT.

The chain employs TRBV20-1 and TRBJ2-7, with a possible D match to TRBD2 (5 bases). Trimming stripped 5 bases from V and 3 bases from J, with 8 bases between. The V gene's germline CDR1 is DFQATT and CDR2 SNEGSKA (reference sequence). The CDR3 extends over 11 amino acids. Written as DNA, the CDR3 is TGCAGTGCTGTAGCGCGCTACGAGCAGTACTTC. Encoded protein: CSAVARYEQYF.

The chain combines TRBV19 with TRBJ1-1, with 7 bases identical to TRBD1. CDR1 LNHDA and CDR2 SQIVND come from the germline V gene (reference sequence). J lost 10 bases, V lost 3 bases, and 8 bases had no gene match. This CDR3 is built from 13 residues. CDR3 DNA: TGTGCCAGTAGTATTTTACGACAGGGCGTAGCTTTCTTT. Translated, it gives CASSILRQGVAFF. The full variable domain, in which reference TRBV19 and TRBJ1-1 provide the parts outside the CDR3, is DGGITQSPKYLFRKEGQNVTLSCEQNLNHDAMYWYRQDPGQGLRLIYYSQIVNDFQKGDIAEGYSVSREKKESFPLTVTSAQKNPTAFYLCASSILRQGVAFFGQGTRLTVV.

This chain links TRBV5-5 with TRBJ1-4; D remains unclear. Germline values: CDR1 SGHKS, CDR2 YYEKEE (reference sequence). V was cut by 4 bases and J by 0 bases, with 7 bases left in between. This CDR3 region has 14 residues. The CDR3 DNA sequence: TGTGCCAGCAGCCTCTTAGCAACTAATGAAAAACTGTTTTTT. Protein sequence: CASSLLATNEKLFF.

CDR3 loop: CASSLGQSERPQHF. CDR3 in DNA: TGTGCCAGCAGTTTAGGACAGTCGGAGAGGCCCCAGCATTTT. This rearrangement joins TRBV28 to TRBJ1-5; TRBD1 is a possible D gene (6 bases). The CDR3 contains 14 residues. Germline V gives CDR1 MDHEN, CDR2 SYDVKM. With 2 bases removed from V and 9 bases from J, the gap between germline ends came to 14 bases.

This chain links TRBV6-1 with TRBJ2-5; 9 bases are a match to TRBD1. The DNA end is more similar to TRBJ2-7, so the J call may be wrong. CDR1 is MNHNS, CDR2 SASEGT, per germline. The CDR3 is 15 residues long. Here the CDR3 DNA reads TGTGCCAGCAGAGAGGACAGGGGCCGGACCTACGAGCAGTACTTC. This sequence encodes CASREDRGRTYEQYF.

This sequence joins TRBV5-4 and TRBJ1-6; D ambiguous. This CDR3 is built from 12 residues. Per the germline V gene, CDR1 is SGHNT and CDR2 is YYREEE (reference sequence). Trimming took off 4 bases at V and 4 bases at J, with 3 bases between the two ends. CDR3 nucleotides: TGTGCCAGCAGCCCTTATAATTCACCCCTCCACTTT. Translating gives CASSPYNSPLHF.

Only one count was recorded for this clone. The chain has TRBV11-2 and TRBJ2-5; tentative D call: TRBD2 (5 bases). V was shortened by 8 bases and J by 5 bases, with 12 bases between the two germline ends. The germline gives CDR1 SGHAT, CDR2 FQNNGV. This CDR3 has 12 residues. The CDR3 DNA follows: TGTGCCAGCTCCCCGGGGTTGGAGACCCAGTACTTC. As protein: CASSPGLETQYF.

This chain connects TRBV11-2 to TRBJ2-4, with D unclear. V was clipped by 5 bases and J by 3 bases, with 26 bases between them. CDR3 length: 19 amino acids. Germline CDR1 SGHAT, CDR2 FQNNGV. CDR3 nucleotides: TGTGCCAGCAGCCTACCATCAACGAGAGGCGAGGTGGTCAAAAACATTCAGTACTTC. Translation gives CASSLPSTRGEVVKNIQYF.

The chain uses TRBV11-3 and TRBJ2-7; tentative D call: TRBD2 (7 bases). Germline values: CDR1 SGHNT, CDR2 YENEEA. The V end lost 4 bases, the J end lost 0 bases, and 13 bases lay between the germline ends. This CDR3 has 15 amino acids. CDR3 residues: CASSSHGGASYEQYF. CDR3 bases: TGTGCCAGCAGCTCCCATGGGGGGGCCTCCTACGAGCAGTACTTC.

This chain's CDR3 is CASSRTGGNQPQHF. For the CDR3, the DNA is TGTGCCAGCAGTCGGACAGGGGGCAATCAGCCCCAGCATTTT. The J gene is TRBJ1-5, the V gene TRBV2, with 9 bases identical to TRBD1. The V gene end was trimmed by 5 bases and the J gene end by 2 bases; junction bases not matched to a gene: 1. Germline CDR1 SNHLY, CDR2 FYNNEI. The CDR3 consists of 14 residues.

V and J are TRBV27 and TRBJ2-5; 10 bases agree with TRBD2. The CDR3 sequence is 11 residues long. Per the germline V gene, CDR1 is MNHEY and CDR2 is SMNVEV (reference sequence). V was pared by 7 bases and J by 12 bases, with 5 bases of the junction left unmatched. The CDR3 reads CASKTGLAEYF. The DNA of the CDR3 is TGTGCCAGCAAAACCGGACTAGCGGAGTACTTC.

The J gene is TRBJ2-3, the V gene TRBV5-1; 10 positions match TRBD1. This CDR3 contains 17 residues. Trimming took 0 bases from V and 5 from J; bases not matched to a gene: 9. CDR1 SGHRS and CDR2 YFSETQ come from the germline V gene. The DNA for the CDR3 is TGCGCCAGCAGCTTGGTTCCCGGGACAGGGGCACGAGATACGCAGTATTTT. Amino acids: CASSLVPGTGARDTQYF.

For the CDR3, the DNA is TGTGCCAGCAGCGTAGCGTCAGGTGGGCTCGATGAGCAGTTCTTC. Translated, it gives CASSVASGGLDEQFF. This chain connects TRBV9 to TRBJ2-1; D not resolved. V dropped 0 bases and J dropped 8 bases, with 15 bases sitting between them. Germline values: CDR1 SGDLS, CDR2 YYNGEE. The CDR3 extends over 15 amino acids.

This clone was seen a few times. The J gene is TRBJ2-5, the V gene TRBV19; TRBD2 is a possible D gene (5 bases). CDR3 size: 13 residues. Germline values: CDR1 LNHDA, CDR2 SQIVND (reference sequence). V lost 5 bases and J lost 5, with 12 bases in between. This chain's CDR3 is CASSPRVAETQYF. Written as DNA, the CDR3 is TGTGCCAGTAGTCCCCGAGTAGCGGAGACCCAGTACTTC. Combining the CDR3 with reference TRBV19 and TRBJ2-5 gives the whole variable domain DGGITQSPKYLFRKEGQNVTLSCEQNLNHDAMYWYRQDPGQGLRLIYYSQIVNDFQKGDIAEGYSVSREKKESFPLTVTSAQKNPTAFYLCASSPRVAETQYFGPGTRLLVL.

V and J are TRBV5-4 and TRBJ2-3, with D possibly being TRBD1 (7 bases). This CDR3 is 15 amino acids long. The germline V gene has CDR1 SGHNT and CDR2 YYREEE (reference sequence). V was clipped by 3 bases and J by 1 base, with 12 bases between them. The CDR3, as DNA: TGTGCCAGCAGCTCAGGGGGAGGCGGCACAGATACGCAGTATTTT. Its protein is CASSSGGGGTDTQYF.

This clone was observed a few times. J is TRBJ1-2 and V is TRBV5-1; 9 bases are a match to TRBD1. The CDR3 runs 15 residues. The J segment lost 8 bases and the V segment lost 0 bases, leaving 8 bases of the junction unmatched. Germline loops: CDR1 SGHRS, CDR2 YFSETQ. DNA for the CDR3: TGCGCCAGCAGCTTGGCGGGGACAGGGACAGGCGGCTACACCTTC. It yields the protein CASSLAGTGTGGYTF.

The genes are TRBV9 and TRBJ2-1; the D gene is possibly TRBD2 (6 bases). The CDR3 has 15 residues. V gave up 1 base and J gave up 5 bases, with 13 bases separating them. Germline lookup yields CDR1 SGDLS and CDR2 YYNGEE. DNA for the CDR3: TGTGCCAGCAGCGTAACGTCCCGGAGGGACAATGAGCAGTTCTTC. This codes for CASSVTSRRDNEQFF.

The rearrangement joins TRBV5-5 to TRBJ1-2; 8 nucleotides match TRBD1. Germline CDR1 SGHKS, CDR2 YYEKEE (reference sequence). V shed 0 bases, J shed 4 bases, and the junction held 14 bases outside the gene matches. CDR3 length: 18 residues. CDR3 residues: CASSLAPARTGNGYGYTF. The CDR3 DNA is TGTGCCAGCAGCTTGGCCCCAGCGCGGACAGGGAACGGCTATGGCTACACCTTC.

The V gene is TRBV30, the J gene TRBJ1-2; 10 bases line up with TRBD1. Trimming took 2 bases from V and 4 from J; bases not matched to a gene: 4. This CDR3 has 14 amino acids. CDR1 is GTSNPN, CDR2 SVGIG, per germline (reference sequence). As DNA, the CDR3 is TGTGCCTGGAGTTTGGACAGGGGGGGCTATGGCTACACCTTC. This sequence encodes CAWSLDRGGYGYTF.

V gene TRBV30 combines with J gene TRBJ2-2; 7 bases line up with TRBD2. Germline trimming cut 3 bases from V and 5 bases from J; bases unmatched to any gene: 9. The CDR3 extends over 15 amino acids. Germline values: CDR1 GTSNPN, CDR2 SVGIG (reference sequence). In DNA form, the CDR3 reads TGTGCCTGGAGCCCACGGGGGGAGACGACCGGGGAGCTGTTTTTT. Translation: CAWSPRGETTGELFF.

This sequence joins TRBV11-3 and TRBJ2-5, with TRBD2 identical over 8 bases. Germline CDR1 reads SGHNT; CDR2 reads YENEEA. Germline trimming cut 5 bases from V and 5 bases from J; bases unmatched to any gene: 1. This CDR3 spans 12 amino acids. CDR3 sequence reads: CASSVAGETQYF. CDR3 DNA sequence: TGTGCCAGCAGCGTAGCGGGGGAGACCCAGTACTTC.

This chain links TRBV6-5 with TRBJ2-1, with a weak D call TRBD2 (5 bases). There are 14 residues in the CDR3. CDR1 is MNHEY and CDR2 is SVGAGI in the germline V gene. Trimming removed 0 bases from V and 7 bases from J, with 10 bases in between. The CDR3 DNA sequence: TGTGCCAGCAGTTACTCGTTGGAGGCTAATGAGCAGTTCTTC. This sequence encodes CASSYSLEANEQFF.

The V and J genes are TRBV5-6 and TRBJ2-7, with 8 nucleotides matching TRBD2. The V segment lost 0 bases and the J segment 1 base; nucleotides outside the gene matches: 0. The CDR3 consists of 14 residues. Germline V gene sequence: CDR1 SGHDT, CDR2 YYEEEE. CDR3 sequence (DNA): TGTGCCAGCAGCTTGGGACTAGCGTCCTACGAGCAGTACTTC. Its translation: CASSLGLASYEQYF.

This clone was observed a single time. The V call is TRBV6-4, the J call TRBJ1-2; a possible D gene is TRBD1 (5 bases). V was trimmed by 7 bases and J by 6 bases, leaving 12 bases between them. Germline assignment: CDR1 MRHNA and CDR2 SNTAGT. The CDR3 totals 12 residues. The chain's CDR3 is CASTGAVDGYTF. The CDR3, as DNA: TGTGCCAGCACTGGGGCGGTCGATGGCTACACCTTC.